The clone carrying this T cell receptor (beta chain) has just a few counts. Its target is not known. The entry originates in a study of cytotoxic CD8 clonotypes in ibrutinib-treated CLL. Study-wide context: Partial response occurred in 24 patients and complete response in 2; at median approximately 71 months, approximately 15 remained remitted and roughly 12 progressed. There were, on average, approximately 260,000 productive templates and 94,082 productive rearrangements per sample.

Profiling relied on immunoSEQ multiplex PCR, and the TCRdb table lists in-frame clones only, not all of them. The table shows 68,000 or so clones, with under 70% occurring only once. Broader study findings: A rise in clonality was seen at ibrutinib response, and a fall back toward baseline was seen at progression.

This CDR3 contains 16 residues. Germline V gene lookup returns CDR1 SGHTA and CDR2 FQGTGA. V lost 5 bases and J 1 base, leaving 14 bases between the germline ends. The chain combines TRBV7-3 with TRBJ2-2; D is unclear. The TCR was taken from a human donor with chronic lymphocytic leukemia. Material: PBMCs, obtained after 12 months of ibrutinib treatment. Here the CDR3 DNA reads TGTGCCAGCAGCCCGAACGCCCGACGGAACACCGGGGAGCTGTTTTTT. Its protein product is CASSPNARRNTGELFF.